This record covers a single T cell receptor beta chain. The data stem from a study of shared clonotypes between healthy human individuals. Study information: CD8 memory received one plate per donor, CD8 naive two, CD4 memory three and CD4 naive three.

Looked up from germline, CDR1 is KGHSH and CDR2 is LQKENI. The CDR3 spans 14 residues. Trimming pared 2 bases from V and 0 bases from J, leaving 7 bases between. TCRdb keeps only in-frame clones here, not all; method: immunoSEQ multiplex PCR. This sample has about 600,000 clones, with roughly 97% found just once. Specimen: naive CD4+ T cells sorted from blood. Subset specified: CD45RA+ positively selected. This clonotype was obtained from a woman aged 25 to 45 in good health. The V gene is TRBV18, the J gene TRBJ2-5, with D uncertain. Written as DNA, the CDR3 is TGTGCCAGCTCACCAGATTCCTACCAAGAGACCCAGTACTTC. It codes for CASSPDSYQETQYF.